This passage covers 11 T cell receptor beta chains from one sample sequenced in a study of blood T cells in healthy people across ages. The use of a sample-barcoded 5' primer and a J-beta primer mix characterized a second PCR of roughly 6 to 12 cycles. Each CDR3 protein is one row after TCRdb ran MiXCR on the 5' RACE reads. Of around 800,000 distinct CDR3 sequences listed, approximately 67% are singletons. Sequences were obtained from blood. These receptors were collected from a man younger than 40 in good health.

The V gene is TRBV20-1, the J gene TRBJ2-1, with 9 bases identical to TRBD2. Germline CDR1 and CDR2: DFQATT and SNEGSKA (reference sequence). The CDR3 has 17 residues. Trimming cost V 5 bases and J 0 bases; bases outside gene matches: 11. Written as DNA, the CDR3 is TGCAGTGCTTCTACGAGCCTAGCGGGGCTCTCCTACAATGAGCAGTTCTTC. The encoded protein is CSASTSLAGLSYNEQFF.

This clonotype occurred a few times. A much larger clone lies a single base off, so this may be a read error. V is TRBV25-1 and J is TRBJ2-1; D not resolved. The end of the DNA is better explained by TRBJ2-7, so the J call may be wrong. Per the germline V gene, CDR1 is MGHDK and CDR2 is SYGVNS. This CDR3 is built from 15 residues. CDR3 residues: CASSSPLKTYNEQYF. CDR3 bases: TGTGCCAGCAGTTCTCCCCTAAAAACCTACAATGAGCAGTACTTC.

The CDR3 is CASAGTERTEAFF. For the CDR3, the DNA is TGTGCCAGCGCCGGGACAGAGAGGACTGAAGCTTTCTTT. The chain carries TRBV6-2 or TRBV6-3 and TRBJ1-1; TRBD1 matches at 7 bases. CDR3 size: 13 residues. Germline CDR1 and CDR2: MNHEY and SVGEGT. The J segment lost 5 bases and the V segment lost 8 bases, leaving 8 bases of the junction unmatched.

The chain joins TRBV27 to TRBJ1-4; TRBD1 is a possible D gene (5 bases). V lost 6 bases, J lost 7 bases, and 21 bases lay in between. The length of the CDR3 is 16 residues. Germline assignment: CDR1 MNHEY and CDR2 SMNVEV (reference sequence). The CDR3 here is CASRPYASGGGEKLFF. In nucleotides, the CDR3 is TGTGCCAGCAGACCATACGCCTCCGGGGGGGGTGAAAAACTGTTTTTT.

The J gene is TRBJ1-3, the V gene TRBV6-5; perhaps TRBD1 as D (5 bases). CDR3 length: 16 residues. Germline V gene lookup returns CDR1 MNHEY and CDR2 SVGAGI. Trimming took off 6 bases at V and 0 bases at J, with 15 bases between the two ends. The CDR3 nucleotides are TGTGCCAGCAGGTCGGCACAGGAGTTCTCTGGAAACACCATATATTTT. It is translated as CASRSAQEFSGNTIYF.

This chain uses TRBV29-1 with TRBJ2-1; D is unresolved. The ends were cut back, 5 bases at V and 0 bases at J, with 5 bases in the middle. From germline, CDR1 is SQVTM and CDR2 ANQGSEA. The CDR3 is 12 residues long. In DNA form, the CDR3 reads TGCAGCGTTTGGCTCTCCTACAATGAGCAGTTCTTC. It translates to CSVWLSYNEQFF.

The rearrangement joins TRBV6-2 or TRBV6-3 to TRBJ2-3; D might be TRBD1 or TRBD2, each matching 6 bases. V dropped 6 bases and J dropped 4 bases, with 20 bases sitting between them. Germline assignment: CDR1 MNHEY and CDR2 SVGEGT. This CDR3 spans 16 amino acids. CDR3 in amino acids: CASSYRGATRSDTQYF. CDR3 coding DNA: TGTGCCAGCAGCTATAGGGGGGCTACCCGTTCAGATACGCAGTATTTT.

In its sample, this clonotype was seen a few times. The V gene is TRBV12-3 or TRBV12-4, the J gene TRBJ2-1; maybe TRBD2 (6 bases). V gave up 5 bases and J gave up 7 bases, with 12 bases separating them. The CDR3 sequence is 13 residues long. The CDR3 coding sequence is TGTGCCAGCAGTCTCTCGGAGGGAAATGAGCAGTTCTTC. Protein sequence: CASSLSEGNEQFF.

CDR3 in amino acids: CATSRVSMTGVNGYTF. CDR3 DNA sequence: TGTGCCACCAGCAGAGTATCAATGACAGGGGTGAATGGCTACACCTTC. The chain combines TRBV15 with TRBJ1-2; TRBD1 matches 8 bases. J was trimmed by 6 bases and V by 1 base; bases with no gene match: 10. CDR1 and CDR2 (germline): LNHNV, YYDKDF (reference sequence). There are 16 residues in the CDR3.

This clonotype was observed a few times. The V gene is TRBV6-5, the J gene TRBJ2-3, with D perhaps matching TRBD1 or TRBD2 (5 bases each). The CDR3 contains 16 residues. Germline V gene lookup returns CDR1 MNHEY and CDR2 SVGAGI. Trimming took 2 bases from V and 0 from J, leaving 12 bases between them. The CDR3 loop is CASSYGTGSSTDTQYF. DNA for the CDR3: TGTGCCAGCAGTTACGGGACGGGGTCTAGCACAGATACGCAGTATTTT.

This clonotype was counted a single time. V usage is TRBV7-3 and J usage is TRBJ2-1, with 10 bases that match TRBD2. The CDR3 extends over 16 amino acids. In germline, CDR1 is SGHTA, CDR2 FQGTGA. V lost 8 bases and J lost 7; bases outside the gene matches: 14. CDR3 in amino acids: CASGPQAGGPRNEQFF. CDR3 DNA: TGTGCCAGCGGCCCCCAAGCGGGGGGGCCGAGAAATGAGCAGTTCTTC.